The 8 T cell receptor beta chains presented below share a single source sample, sequenced in a study of early T cells in non-severe SARS-CoV-2 infection (dated by TCRdb to the early 2020s). The method was 5' RACE. TCRdb names NextSeq 500 as the instrument used. Using fastp at Q25 and MiXCR, TCRdb reprocessed the public reads and kept productive beta chains. Every CDR3 protein is listed once, alongside the most common genes and DNA of its rows. This sample is represented by fewer than 30,000 distinct CDR3 sequences; around 5.5% of them were singletons. The leading ten clones occupy less than 4% of the sample. Sequenced sample: whole blood. These receptors were collected from an adult who was a healthcare worker with PCR-confirmed SARS-CoV-2 infection or an uninfected control (not recorded which).

CDR3: CASSLNTGDGYTF. CDR3 coding DNA: TGTGCCAGCAGTTTAAATACAGGTGATGGCTACACCTTC. The chain recombines TRBV27 with TRBJ1-2; D is possibly TRBD1 (5 bases). CDR1 and CDR2 from the germline V gene are MNHEY and SMNVEV (reference sequence). The CDR3 has 13 residues. Trimming left V 2 bases short and J 6 bases short, with 10 bases between.

This clonotype was found many times. The V call is TRBV6-6, the J call TRBJ1-2, with D perhaps matching TRBD1 (5 bases). The V end was cut by 6 bases, the J end by 3 bases, with 14 bases between. There are 14 residues in the CDR3. Germline loops: CDR1 MNHNY, CDR2 SVGAGI (reference sequence). CDR3 residues: CASRSDGGYYGYTF. The CDR3 DNA follows: TGTGCCAGCAGATCGGATGGGGGGTACTATGGCTACACCTTC.

This clonotype was seen many times. This chain joins TRBV6-2 or TRBV6-3 and TRBJ2-5; D is unclear. Per germline, CDR1 MNHEY and CDR2 SVGEGT. Trimming removed 6 bases at V and 5 bases at J, with 7 bases between. CDR3 length: 11 amino acids. DNA of the CDR3: TGTGCCAGCAGAGCCAGGGAGACCCAGTACTTC. This sequence encodes CASRARETQYF.

Ten or more counts support this clonotype. The gene calls are TRBV3-1 and TRBJ1-1, with no clear D. V was trimmed by 0 bases and J by 5 bases, leaving 7 bases between them. The CDR3 consists of 13 residues. Germline V gene sequence: CDR1 LGHDT, CDR2 YNNKEL (reference sequence). The CDR3 is CASSQDVRTEAFF. Written as DNA, the CDR3 is TGTGCCAGCAGCCAAGATGTGAGGACTGAAGCTTTCTTT.

The table lists this clonotype with a few counts. The chain couples TRBV20-1 to TRBJ2-7; unclear D gene. Germline V gene data show CDR1 as DFQATT and CDR2 as SNEGSKA (reference sequence). This CDR3 has 12 amino acids. The ends were cut back, 3 bases at V and 1 base at J, with 7 bases in the middle. In DNA, the CDR3 is TGCAGTGCTAGGGGCACTTCCTACGAGCAGTACTTC. As protein: CSARGTSYEQYF.

Ten or more counts support this clonotype. CDR3 sequence (DNA): TGTGCCAGCAGCGGAGGGACCGCCGAACTACGAGCGTGGGATGAGCAGTTCTTC. It encodes CASSGGTAELRAWDEQFF. The chain joins TRBV7-9 to TRBJ2-1; a possible D gene is TRBD2 (6 bases). Trimming took 5 bases from V and 8 from J, leaving 28 bases between them. Germline CDR1 reads SEHNR; CDR2 reads FQNEAQ (reference sequence). The CDR3 has 18 residues. Full variable domain (outside the CDR3, taken from reference TRBV7-9 and TRBJ2-1): DTGVSQNPRHKITKRGQNVTFRCDPISEHNRLYWYRQTLGQGPEFLTYFQNEAQLEKSRLLSDRFSAERPKGSFSTLEIQRTEQGDSAMYLCASSGGTAELRAWDEQFFGPGTRLTVL.

This clonotype was picked up many times. The gene calls are TRBV15 and TRBJ1-4; D is uncertain. The CDR3 extends over 15 amino acids. CDR1 is LNHNV, CDR2 YYDKDF, per germline (reference sequence). V was cut by 0 bases and J by 1 base, with 6 bases left in between. CDR3 in amino acids: CATSREAVTNEKLFF. CDR3 DNA sequence: TGTGCCACCAGCAGAGAGGCGGTAACTAATGAAAAACTGTTTTTT. Based on the CDR3 plus reference TRBV15 and TRBJ1-4, the full variable domain is DAMVIQNPRYQVTQFGKPVTLSCSQTLNHNVMYWYQQKSSQAPKLLFHYYDKDFNNEADTPDNFQSRRPNTSFCFLDIRSPGLGDTAMYLCATSREAVTNEKLFFGSGTQLSVL.

In its sample, this clonotype was seen many times. The V gene is TRBV6-6, the J gene TRBJ2-7; 8 bases agree with TRBD2. The CDR3 consists of 14 residues. Germline V gene sequence: CDR1 MNHNY, CDR2 SVGAGI (reference sequence). J gave up 0 bases and V 8 bases, and 6 bases lay outside the gene matches. The CDR3: CASRREGSSYEQYF. CDR3 bases: TGTGCCAGCCGTCGGGAGGGAAGCTCCTACGAGCAGTACTTC.